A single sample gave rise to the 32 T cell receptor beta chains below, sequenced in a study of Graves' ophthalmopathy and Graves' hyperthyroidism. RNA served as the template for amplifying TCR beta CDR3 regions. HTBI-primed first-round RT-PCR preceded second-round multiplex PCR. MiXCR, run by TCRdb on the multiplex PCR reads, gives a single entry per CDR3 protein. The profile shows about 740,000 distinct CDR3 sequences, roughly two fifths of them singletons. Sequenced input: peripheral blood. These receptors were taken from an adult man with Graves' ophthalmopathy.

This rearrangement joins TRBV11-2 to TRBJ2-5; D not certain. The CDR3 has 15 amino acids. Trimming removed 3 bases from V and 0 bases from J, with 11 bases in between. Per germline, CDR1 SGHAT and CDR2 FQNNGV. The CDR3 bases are TGTGCCAGCAGCTTGAGACAACCGTACCAAGAGACCCAGTACTTC. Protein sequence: CASSLRQPYQETQYF. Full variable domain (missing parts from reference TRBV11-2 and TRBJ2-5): EAGVAQSPRYKIIEKRQSVAFWCNPISGHATLYWYQQILGQGPKLLIQFQNNGVVDDSQLPKDRFSAERLKGVDSTLKIQPAKLEDSAVYLCASSLRQPYQETQYFGPGTRLLVL.

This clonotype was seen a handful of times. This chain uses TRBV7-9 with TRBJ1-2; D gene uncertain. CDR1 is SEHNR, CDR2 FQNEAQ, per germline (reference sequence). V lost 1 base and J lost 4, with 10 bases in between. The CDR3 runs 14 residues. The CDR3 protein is CASSLGSQAYGYTF. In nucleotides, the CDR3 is TGTGCCAGCAGCTTAGGGTCTCAGGCCTATGGCTACACCTTC.

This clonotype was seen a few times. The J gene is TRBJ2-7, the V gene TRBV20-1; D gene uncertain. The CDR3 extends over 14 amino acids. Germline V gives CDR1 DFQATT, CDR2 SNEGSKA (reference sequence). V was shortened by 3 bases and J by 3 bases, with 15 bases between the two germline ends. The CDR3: CSASPAHHIYEQYF. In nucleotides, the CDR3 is TGCAGTGCTAGTCCGGCACACCATATCTACGAGCAGTACTTC.

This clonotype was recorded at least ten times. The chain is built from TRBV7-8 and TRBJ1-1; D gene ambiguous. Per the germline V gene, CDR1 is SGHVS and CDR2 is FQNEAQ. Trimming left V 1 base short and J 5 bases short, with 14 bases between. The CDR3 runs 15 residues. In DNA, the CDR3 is TGTGCCAGCAGCTTAGAAAGGCTGGGCGCTACTGAAGCTTTCTTT. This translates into CASSLERLGATEAFF.

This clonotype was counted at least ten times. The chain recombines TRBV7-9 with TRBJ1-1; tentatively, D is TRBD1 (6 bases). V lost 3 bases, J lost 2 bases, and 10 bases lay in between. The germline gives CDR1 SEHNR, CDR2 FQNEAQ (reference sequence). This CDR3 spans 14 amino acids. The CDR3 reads CASSLGGINTEAFF. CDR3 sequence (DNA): TGTGCCAGCAGCTTGGGGGGCATCAACACTGAAGCTTTCTTT. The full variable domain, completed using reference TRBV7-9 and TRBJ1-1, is DTGVSQNPRHKITKRGQNVTFRCDPISEHNRLYWYRQTLGQGPEFLTYFQNEAQLEKSRLLSDRFSAERPKGSFSTLEIQRTEQGDSAMYLCASSLGGINTEAFFGQGTRLTVV.

The CDR3 DNA is TGTGCTAGCCCCGGTAACTCTGGAAACACCATATATTTT. This encodes CASPGNSGNTIYF. The chain has TRBV11-1 and TRBJ1-3; D is ambiguous. The CDR3 covers 13 residues. Per germline, CDR1 SGHAT and CDR2 FQDESV (reference sequence).

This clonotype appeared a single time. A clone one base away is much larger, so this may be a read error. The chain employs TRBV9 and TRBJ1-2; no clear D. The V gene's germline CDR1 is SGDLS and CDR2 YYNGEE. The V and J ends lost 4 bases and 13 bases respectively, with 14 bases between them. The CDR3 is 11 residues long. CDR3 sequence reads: CASSLGVSCTF. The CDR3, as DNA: TGTGCCAGCAGCCTCGGAGTTAGCTGCACCTTC.

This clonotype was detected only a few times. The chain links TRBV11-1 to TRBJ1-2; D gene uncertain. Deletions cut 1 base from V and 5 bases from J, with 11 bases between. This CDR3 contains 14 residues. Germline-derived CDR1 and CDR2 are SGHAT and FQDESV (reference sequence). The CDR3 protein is CASSLGATDYGYTF. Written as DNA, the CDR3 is TGTGCCAGCAGCTTAGGTGCCACGGATTATGGCTACACCTTC.

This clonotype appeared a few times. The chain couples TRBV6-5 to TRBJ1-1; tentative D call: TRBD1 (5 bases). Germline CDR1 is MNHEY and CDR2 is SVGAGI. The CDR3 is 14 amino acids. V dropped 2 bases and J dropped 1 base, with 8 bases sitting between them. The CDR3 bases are TGTGCCAGCAGTTACCAGGGAGGGAACACTGAAGCTTTCTTT. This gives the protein CASSYQGGNTEAFF.

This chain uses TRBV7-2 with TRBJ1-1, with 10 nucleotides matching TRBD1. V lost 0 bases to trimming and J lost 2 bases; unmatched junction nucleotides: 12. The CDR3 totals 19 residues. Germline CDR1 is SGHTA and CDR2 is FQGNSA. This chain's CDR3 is CASSLAIDGTGALNTEAFF. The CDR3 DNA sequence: TGTGCCAGCAGCTTAGCTATCGACGGGACAGGGGCGCTTAACACTGAAGCTTTCTTT.

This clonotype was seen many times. The CDR3 reads CASSANTRGGEQYF. CDR3 DNA sequence: TGCGCCAGCAGTGCTAATACCAGGGGTGGCGAGCAGTACTTC. The V and J genes are TRBV10-1 and TRBJ2-7; D might be TRBD1 (6 bases). The CDR3 consists of 14 residues. Trimming stripped 4 bases from V and 6 bases from J, with 16 bases between. Germline lookup yields CDR1 WNHNN and CDR2 SYGVQD (reference sequence).

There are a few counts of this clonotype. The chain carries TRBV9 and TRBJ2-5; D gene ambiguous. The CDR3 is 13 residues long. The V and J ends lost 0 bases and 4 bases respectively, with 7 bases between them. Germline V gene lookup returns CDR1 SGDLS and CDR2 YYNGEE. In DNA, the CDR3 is TGTGCCAGCAGCGTAGATTTATTAGAGACCCAGTACTTC. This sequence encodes CASSVDLLETQYF. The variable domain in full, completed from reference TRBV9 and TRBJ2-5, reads DSGVTQTPKHLITATGQRVTLRCSPRSGDLSVYWYQQSLDQGLQFLIQYYNGEERAKGNILERFSAQQFPDLHSELNLSSLELGDSALYFCASSVDLLETQYFGPGTRLLVL.

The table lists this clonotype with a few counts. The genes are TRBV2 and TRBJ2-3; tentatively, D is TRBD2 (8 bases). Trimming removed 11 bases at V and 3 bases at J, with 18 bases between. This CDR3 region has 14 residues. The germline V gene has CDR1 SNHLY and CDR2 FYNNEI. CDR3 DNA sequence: TGTGCCGTACGCCGGGAGGGGGCTACAGATACGCAGTATTTT. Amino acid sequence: CAVRREGATDTQYF.

The DNA of the CDR3 is TGTGCCACCAGGCCACGCTGGGGTCCTGAAGCTTTCTTT. Translation: CATRPRWGPEAFF. The J gene is TRBJ1-1, the V gene TRBV7-2; D remains ambiguous. The germline CDR1 and CDR2 sequences are SGHTA and FQGNSA. The CDR3 is made up of 13 amino acids. Between the trimmed V and J ends, which lost 10 bases and 6 bases, there was a span of 18 bases. The variable domain in full, completed from reference TRBV7-2 and TRBJ1-1, reads GAGVSQSPSNKVTEKGKDVELRCDPISGHTALYWYRQSLGQGLEFLIYFQGNSAPDKSGLPSDRFSAERTGGSVSTLTIQRTQQEDSAVYLCATRPRWGPEAFFGQGTRLTVV.

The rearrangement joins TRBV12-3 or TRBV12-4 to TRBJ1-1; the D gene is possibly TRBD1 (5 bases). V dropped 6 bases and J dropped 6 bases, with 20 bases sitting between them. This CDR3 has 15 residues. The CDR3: CASSPTGLLGAEAFF. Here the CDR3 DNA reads TGTGCCAGCAGCCCCACGGGACTCCTTGGCGCTGAAGCTTTCTTT.

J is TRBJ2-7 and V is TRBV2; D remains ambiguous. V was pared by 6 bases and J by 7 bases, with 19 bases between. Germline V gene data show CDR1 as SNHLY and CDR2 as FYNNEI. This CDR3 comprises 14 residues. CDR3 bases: TGTGCCAGCAGCCGAAAGGGAAACACCGGGGAGCAGTACTTC. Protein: CASSRKGNTGEQYF.

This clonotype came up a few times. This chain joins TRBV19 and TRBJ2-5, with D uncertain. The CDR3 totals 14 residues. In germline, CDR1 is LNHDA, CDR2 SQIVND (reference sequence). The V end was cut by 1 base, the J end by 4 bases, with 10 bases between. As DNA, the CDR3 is TGTGCCAGTAGTATAGGACGGGTCGGAGAGACCCAGTACTTC. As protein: CASSIGRVGETQYF.

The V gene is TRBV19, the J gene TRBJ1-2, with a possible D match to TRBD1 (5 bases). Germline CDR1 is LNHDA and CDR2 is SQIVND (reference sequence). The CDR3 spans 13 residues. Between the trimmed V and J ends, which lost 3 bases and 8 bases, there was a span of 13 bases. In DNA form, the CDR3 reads TGTGCCAGTAGTATTGGGGCAGGGAAGGGCTACACCTTC. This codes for CASSIGAGKGYTF.

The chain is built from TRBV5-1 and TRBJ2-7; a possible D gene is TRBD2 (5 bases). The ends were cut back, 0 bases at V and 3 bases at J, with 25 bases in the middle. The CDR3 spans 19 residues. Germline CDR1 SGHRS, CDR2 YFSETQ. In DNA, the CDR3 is TGCGCCAGCAGCTTGGGTTTGGGGTGGGGTCGAGGACTCAGCTACGAGCAGTACTTC. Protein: CASSLGLGWGRGLSYEQYF.

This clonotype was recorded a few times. In DNA, the CDR3 is TGCAGTGCTAGACGACAGGGGGCGAGTAGCGGGAGGGAGACCCAGTACTTC. Translating gives CSARRQGASSGRETQYF. The chain combines TRBV20-1 with TRBJ2-5, with D perhaps being TRBD1 or TRBD2 (10 bases each). CDR3 length: 17 amino acids. Trimming shortened V by 2 bases and J by 5 bases, and 24 bases separated the two germline ends. Germline CDR1 and CDR2: DFQATT and SNEGSKA (reference sequence).

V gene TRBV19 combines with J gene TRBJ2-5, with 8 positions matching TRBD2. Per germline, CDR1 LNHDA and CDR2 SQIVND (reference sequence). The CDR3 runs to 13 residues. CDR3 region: CARLLAGGETQYF. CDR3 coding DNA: TGTGCTAGATTGCTAGCGGGCGGAGAGACCCAGTACTTC.

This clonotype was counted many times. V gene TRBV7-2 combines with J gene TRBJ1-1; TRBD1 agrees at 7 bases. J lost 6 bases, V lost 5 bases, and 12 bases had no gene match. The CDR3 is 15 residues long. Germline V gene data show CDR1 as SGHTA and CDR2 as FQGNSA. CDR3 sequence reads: CASSGTRGRPAEAFF. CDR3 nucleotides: TGTGCCAGCAGCGGGACGAGGGGGCGCCCGGCTGAAGCTTTCTTT. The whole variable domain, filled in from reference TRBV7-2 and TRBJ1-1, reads GAGVSQSPSNKVTEKGKDVELRCDPISGHTALYWYRQSLGQGLEFLIYFQGNSAPDKSGLPSDRFSAERTGGSVSTLTIQRTQQEDSAVYLCASSGTRGRPAEAFFGQGTRLTVV.

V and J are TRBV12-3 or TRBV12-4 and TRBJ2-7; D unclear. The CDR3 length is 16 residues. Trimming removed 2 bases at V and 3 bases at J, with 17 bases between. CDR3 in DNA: TGTGCCAGCAGTTTACTTTTTTCGGGCCGTCGCTACGAGCAGTACTTC. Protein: CASSLLFSGRRYEQYF.

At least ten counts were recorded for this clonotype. The CDR3 DNA reads as TGTGCCAGCAGCCCGACCGTGTCCGATTCACCCCTCCACTTT. It encodes CASSPTVSDSPLHF. The V call is TRBV7-2, the J call TRBJ1-6; D unclear. The CDR3 contains 14 residues. Per the germline V gene, CDR1 is SGHTA and CDR2 is FQGNSA. V lost 5 bases and J lost 8, with 13 bases in between.

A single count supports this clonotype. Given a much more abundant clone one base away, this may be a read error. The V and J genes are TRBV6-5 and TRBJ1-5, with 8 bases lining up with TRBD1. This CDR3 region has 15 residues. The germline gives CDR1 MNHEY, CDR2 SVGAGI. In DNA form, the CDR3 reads TGTGCCAGCAGTTACCACAGGGGGAGCAATCAGCCCCGGCATTTT. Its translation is CASSYHRGSNQPRHF.

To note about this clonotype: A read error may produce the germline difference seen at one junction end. The CDR3 region is CAGSYKRYNEKLFF. The CDR3 bases are TGTGCCGGCAGTTACAAACGGTATAATGAAAAACTGTTTTTT. This sequence joins TRBV2 and TRBJ1-4; the D is unclear. Germline CDR1 SNHLY, CDR2 FYNNEI. The CDR3 consists of 14 residues.

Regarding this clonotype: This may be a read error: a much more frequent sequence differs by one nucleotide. For the CDR3, the DNA is TGCAGTGCTATACAGGGCAATCAGCCCCAGCATTTT. Translated, it gives CSAIQGNQPQHF. The genes are TRBV20-1 and TRBJ1-5, with D perhaps matching TRBD1 (5 bases). The CDR3 totals 12 residues. The germline CDR1 and CDR2 sequences are DFQATT and SNEGSKA (reference sequence). Trimming cost V 4 bases and J 2 bases, with 6 bases left between them.

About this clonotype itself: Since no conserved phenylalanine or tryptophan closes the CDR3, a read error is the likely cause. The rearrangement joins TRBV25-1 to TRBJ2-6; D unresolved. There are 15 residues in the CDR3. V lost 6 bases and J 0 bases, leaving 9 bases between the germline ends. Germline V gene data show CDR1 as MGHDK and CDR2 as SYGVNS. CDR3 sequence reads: CASSPTLSGANVLTV. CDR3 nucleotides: TGTGCCAGCAGCCCTACCCTCTCTGGGGCCAACGTCCTGACTGTC.

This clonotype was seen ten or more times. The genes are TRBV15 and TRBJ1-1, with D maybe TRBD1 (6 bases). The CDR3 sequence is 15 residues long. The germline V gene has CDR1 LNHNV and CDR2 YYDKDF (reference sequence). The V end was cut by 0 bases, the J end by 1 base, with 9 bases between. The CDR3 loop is CATSRDGGQNTEAFF. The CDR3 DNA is TGTGCCACCAGCAGAGATGGGGGGCAGAACACTGAAGCTTTCTTT.

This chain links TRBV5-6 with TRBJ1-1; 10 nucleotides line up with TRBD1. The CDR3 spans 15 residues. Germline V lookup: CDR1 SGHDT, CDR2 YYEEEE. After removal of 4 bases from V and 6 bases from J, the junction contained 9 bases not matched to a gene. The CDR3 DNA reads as TGTGCCAGCAGCGACGGGACAGGGGTAATCGCTGAAGCTTTCTTT. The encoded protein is CASSDGTGVIAEAFF.

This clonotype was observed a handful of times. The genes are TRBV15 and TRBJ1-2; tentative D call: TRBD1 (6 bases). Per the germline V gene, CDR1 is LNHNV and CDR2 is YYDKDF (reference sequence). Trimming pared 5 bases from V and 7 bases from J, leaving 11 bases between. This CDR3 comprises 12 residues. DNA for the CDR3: TGTGCCACCAGCGAACAGGGCGGTGGCTACACCTTC. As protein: CATSEQGGGYTF.

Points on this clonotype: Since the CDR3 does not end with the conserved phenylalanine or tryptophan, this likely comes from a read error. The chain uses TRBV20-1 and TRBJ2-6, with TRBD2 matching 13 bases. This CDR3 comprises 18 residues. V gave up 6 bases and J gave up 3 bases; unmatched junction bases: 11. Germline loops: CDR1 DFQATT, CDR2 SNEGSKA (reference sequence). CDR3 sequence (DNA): TGCAGTGCCCTGGGGACTAGCGGGACATTGAGTGGGGCCAACGTCCTGACTTCC. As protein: CSALGTSGTLSGANVLTS.